This TCR beta chain was sequenced in a study of blood T cells in healthy people across ages. This clonotype turned up a few times. Its target is unknown. The V end lost 5 bases, the J end lost 8 bases, and 18 bases lay between the germline ends. The CDR3 consists of 15 residues. Looked up from germline, CDR1 is MNHEY and CDR2 is SVGAGI. Using a J-beta primer mix together with a sample-barcoded 5' primer, a second PCR was run for roughly 6 to 12 cycles. TCRdb independently ran MiXCR on the 5' RACE reads; one entry per CDR3 protein. Here the sample spans some 1,800,000 distinct CDR3 sequences, 35% to 50% being singletons. Study-wide results and caveats: Estimated diversity across one million T cells was deemed an underestimate.

V gene TRBV6-5 combines with J gene TRBJ1-4, with D possibly TRBD1 on 5 matching bases. Sequencing was performed on blood. This TCR derives from a human donor in good health. CDR3 loop: CASSPRGGEWEKLFF. For the CDR3, the DNA is TGTGCCAGCAGTCCCCGTGGAGGGGAATGGGAAAAACTGTTTTTT.